These 18 T cell receptor beta chains came from one sample sequenced in a study of Tregs in tolerant kidney transplant recipients. Profiled with immunoSEQ multiplex PCR; TCRdb holds only in-frame clones, not every one. This sample has 75,000 to 85,000 clones; 75% to 95% occur once, and the top ten carry about 0.36%. Sequencing used Tregs from blood, obtained before the transplant. These receptors were obtained from a human donor who received a combined kidney and bone marrow transplant.

This chain joins TRBV7-2 and TRBJ1-5, with D perhaps matching TRBD1 (6 bases). Germline values: CDR1 SGHTA, CDR2 FQGNSA. The CDR3 is 15 residues long. The ends were cut back, 2 bases at V and 3 bases at J, with 11 bases in the middle. The CDR3 coding sequence is TGTGCCAGCAGCTTACTAGACAGGCCCAATCAGCCCCAGCATTTT. This translates into CASSLLDRPNQPQHF.

The chain joins TRBV6-6 to TRBJ2-1; no clear D gene. Deletions cut 0 bases from V and 8 bases from J, with 8 bases between. The length of the CDR3 is 13 residues. Germline CDR1 is MNHNY and CDR2 is SVGAGI (reference sequence). CDR3 nucleotide sequence: TGTGCCAGCAGTTACTCGCGTAGGGATGAGCAGTTCTTC. Protein sequence: CASSYSRRDEQFF.

The chain joins TRBV7-2 to TRBJ2-7; D gene uncertain. CDR1 is SGHTA and CDR2 is FQGNSA in the germline V gene. The CDR3 extends over 15 amino acids. V was shortened by 6 bases and J by 2 bases, with 17 bases between the two germline ends. CDR3 sequence (DNA): TGTGCCAGCAGACCTGACGCGGTGGCTACCTACGAGCAGTACTTC. It translates to CASRPDAVATYEQYF. The full variable domain, with the rest looked up from reference TRBV7-2 and TRBJ2-7, is GAGVSQSPSNKVTEKGKDVELRCDPISGHTALYWYRQSLGQGLEFLIYFQGNSAPDKSGLPSDRFSAERTGGSVSTLTIQRTQQEDSAVYLCASRPDAVATYEQYFGPGTRLTVT.

This clone showed up just a few times. The chain joins TRBV7-2 to TRBJ1-1; 8 bases agree with TRBD1. V lost 1 base and J lost 2; bases outside the gene matches: 12. This CDR3 has 18 residues. Germline V CDR1 and CDR2: SGHTA, FQGNSA. The CDR3: CASSLDPGGVWRNTEAFF. As DNA, the CDR3 is TGTGCCAGCAGCTTAGACCCAGGGGGCGTCTGGAGAAACACTGAAGCTTTCTTT.

The genes are TRBV5-6 and TRBJ1-3, with TRBD1 as a possible D gene (5 bases). The ends were cut back, 4 bases at V and 0 bases at J, with 11 bases in the middle. CDR3 length equals 15 residues. CDR1 is SGHDT, CDR2 YYEEEE, per germline. The CDR3 spells CASSPGHFSGNTIYF. CDR3 in DNA: TGTGCCAGCAGCCCCGGACACTTCTCTGGAAACACCATATATTTT.

This chain joins TRBV6-1 and TRBJ2-3; 8 nucleotides align to TRBD2. V lost 10 bases, J lost 5 bases, and 11 bases stayed unmatched. From germline, CDR1 is MNHNS and CDR2 SASEGT. This CDR3 has 14 amino acids. CDR3 nucleotide sequence: TGTGCCACACGAGCGGGGGCGGGAGAAGATACGCAGTATTTT. Translated: CATRAGAGEDTQYF.

The gene calls are TRBV28 and TRBJ2-3; D uncertain. CDR1 and CDR2 from the germline V gene are MDHEN and SYDVKM. Trimming shortened V by 5 bases and J by 0 bases, and 9 bases separated the two germline ends. CDR3 length: 14 residues. The CDR3: CASSEPPSTDTQYF. CDR3 bases: TGTGCCAGCAGTGAGCCGCCTAGCACAGATACGCAGTATTTT.

J is TRBJ1-5 and V is TRBV6-5; D perhaps matches TRBD1 (5 bases). CDR1 is MNHEY and CDR2 is SVGAGI in the germline V gene. Trimming removed 5 bases at V and 0 bases at J, with 11 bases between. The CDR3 runs 15 residues. The CDR3 sequence is CASSRAGISNQPQHF. Here the CDR3 DNA reads TGTGCCAGCAGTAGGGCAGGGATTAGCAATCAGCCCCAGCATTTT.

This sequence joins TRBV2 and TRBJ2-3, with 9 bases lining up with TRBD2. CDR1 and CDR2 from the germline V gene are SNHLY and FYNNEI. Trimming cost V 6 bases and J 7 bases; bases outside gene matches: 5. The CDR3 consists of 13 residues. Here the CDR3 reads CASRGLAGNTQYF. Written as DNA, the CDR3 is TGTGCCAGCAGGGGACTAGCTGGGAATACGCAGTATTTT. The entire variable domain, with the rest obtained from reference TRBV2 and TRBJ2-3, is as follows: EPEVTQTPSHQVTQMGQEVILRCVPISNHLYFYWYRQILGQKVEFLVSFYNNEISEKSEIFDDQFSVERPDGSNFTLKIRSTKLEDSAMYFCASRGLAGNTQYFGPGTRLTVL.

This clone occurred once. The chain couples TRBV7-6 to TRBJ2-5; TRBD1 matches 7 bases. The assigned J gene may be wrong: the sequence end matches TRBJ2-7 better. Germline-derived CDR1 and CDR2 are SGHVS and FNYEAQ. The CDR3 has 14 residues. DNA for the CDR3: TGTGCCAGCAGCTTAGGACAGGGCTGGTACGAGCAGTACTTC. This encodes CASSLGQGWYEQYF.

The V call is TRBV6-1, the J call TRBJ2-1; weak D call: TRBD2 (5 bases). The V and J ends lost 2 bases and 0 bases respectively, with 8 bases between them. The germline V gene encodes CDR1 MNHNS and CDR2 SASEGT. This CDR3 comprises 15 residues. The CDR3 DNA is TGTGCCAGCAGTGAATTAAGCGGCTCCTACAATGAGCAGTTCTTC. Residues: CASSELSGSYNEQFF.

The rearrangement uses TRBV19 and TRBJ1-1, with D uncertain. The length of the CDR3 is 16 residues. Germline CDR1 and CDR2: LNHDA and SQIVND (reference sequence). V gave up 4 bases and J gave up 3 bases, with 18 bases separating them. CDR3 loop: CASSTDGPRKHTEAFF. The CDR3 coding sequence is TGTGCCAGTAGTACTGATGGACCCCGCAAGCACACTGAAGCTTTCTTT.

The V and J genes are TRBV30 and TRBJ1-6; maybe TRBD1 (6 bases). The germline CDR1 and CDR2 sequences are GTSNPN and SVGIG (reference sequence). The CDR3 has 17 residues. The V and J ends lost 3 bases and 0 bases respectively, with 15 bases between them. CDR3 sequence reads: CAWSGDRFSSYNSPLHF. For the CDR3, the DNA is TGTGCCTGGAGCGGAGACAGGTTTAGCTCCTATAATTCACCCCTCCACTTT.

This sequence joins TRBV5-2 and TRBJ2-6; the table's D call, TRBD2, was not checked against the DNA. TRBV5-2 is labeled a pseudogene. The CDR3 is made up of 18 amino acids. The CDR3 reads CASNGERDTQSRANVLTF. CDR3 sequence (DNA): TGTGCCAGCAATGGAGAAAGAGATACACAAAGTCGGGCCAACGTCCTGACTTTC.

The rearrangement uses TRBV5-4 and TRBJ1-1; D is undetermined. Looked up from germline, CDR1 is SGHNT and CDR2 is YYREEE (reference sequence). The V end was cut by 2 bases, the J end by 1 base, with 6 bases between. The CDR3 runs to 13 residues. This CDR3 reads CASSLRGNTEAFF. The CDR3 DNA is TGTGCCAGCAGCTTAAGAGGGAACACTGAAGCTTTCTTT. The variable domain in full, completed from reference TRBV5-4 and TRBJ1-1, reads ETGVTQSPTHLIKTRGQQVTLRCSSQSGHNTVSWYQQALGQGPQFIFQYYREEENGRGNFPPRFSGLQFPNYSSELNVNALELDDSALYLCASSLRGNTEAFFGQGTRLTVV.

This clone was detected only a few times. The chain uses TRBV28 and TRBJ1-3; a possible D gene is TRBD1 (5 bases). The length of the CDR3 is 17 residues. The V and J ends lost 6 bases and 0 bases respectively, with 18 bases between them. Germline assignment: CDR1 MDHEN and CDR2 SYDVKM. The CDR3 here is CASRETEMRSSGNTIYF. The CDR3 coding sequence is TGTGCCAGCAGAGAGACAGAAATGAGGAGCTCTGGAAACACCATATATTTT.

The rearrangement uses TRBV5-4 and TRBJ2-1; D call uncertain. The CDR3 contains 12 residues. Germline CDR1 SGHNT, CDR2 YYREEE (reference sequence). Trimming stripped 1 base from V and 4 bases from J, with 3 bases between. This chain's CDR3 is CASSLQYNEQFF. The CDR3 DNA reads as TGTGCCAGCAGCTTGCAGTACAATGAGCAGTTCTTC.

The chain has TRBV11-2 and TRBJ2-3; D gene unclear. Germline values: CDR1 SGHAT, CDR2 FQNNGV. The CDR3 spans 15 residues. Trimming stripped 1 base from V and 2 bases from J, with 10 bases between. CDR3 in amino acids: CASSLAPETTDTQYF. The CDR3 DNA reads as TGTGCCAGCAGCTTAGCCCCAGAAACCACAGATACGCAGTATTTT.